What follows are 25 T cell receptor beta chains derived from one specimen sequenced in a study of blood T cell repertoires in COVID-19 (dated by TCRdb to about 2020). Libraries came from the immunoSEQ multiplex PCR assay. TCRdb's version of the immuneACCESS table is confined to in-frame rearrangements and falls short of the full clone set. An unresolved V gene accounts for under half of the shortfall where checked; the remainder is of unknown origin. This sample has about 63,000 clones in its table, and roughly 76% of those were observed once. In total, the top ten clones hold approximately 52% of the sample. The sequenced sample consisted of peripheral blood. Receptors were obtained from an elderly woman with acute or convalescent COVID-19.

This sequence joins TRBV11-3 and TRBJ2-7, with a possible D match to TRBD2 (6 bases). CDR3 length: 17 residues. V gave up 0 bases and J gave up 0 bases, with 15 bases separating them. From germline, CDR1 is SGHNT and CDR2 YENEEA. This CDR3 is CASSLDGVADSSYEQYF. The CDR3 coding sequence is TGTGCCAGCAGCTTAGATGGGGTAGCGGATAGCTCCTACGAGCAGTACTTC.

The V call is TRBV5-6, the J call TRBJ1-2, with 8 bases matching TRBD1. The CDR3 sequence is 13 residues long. Losses at the gene ends were 0 bases for V and 7 bases for J; bases not matched to a gene: 2. The V gene's germline CDR1 is SGHDT and CDR2 YYEEEE. DNA of the CDR3: TGTGCCAGCAGCTTGGGCAGGGGGCTTGGCTACACCTTC. Residues: CASSLGRGLGYTF.

This chain joins TRBV18 and TRBJ2-7; the match to TRBD2 covers 11 bases. From germline, CDR1 is KGHSH and CDR2 LQKENI. The CDR3 extends over 18 amino acids. Losses at the gene ends were 0 bases for V and 0 bases for J; bases not matched to a gene: 7. The CDR3, as DNA: TGTGCCAGCTCACCACCCGGACTAGCGGGCCTATCCTCCTACGAGCAGTACTTC. Translating gives CASSPPGLAGLSSYEQYF.

The rearrangement uses TRBV20-1 and TRBJ1-5, with TRBD1 as a possible D gene (6 bases). Deletions cut 2 bases from V and 11 bases from J, with 10 bases between. CDR1 DFQATT and CDR2 SNEGSKA come from the germline V gene (reference sequence). The CDR3 length is 11 residues. CDR3 residues: CSARQRTAQHF. CDR3 nucleotide sequence: TGCAGTGCTAGACAAAGGACAGCCCAGCATTTT.

The rearrangement uses TRBV4-1 and TRBJ2-1; TRBD2 matches 12 bases. This CDR3 comprises 17 residues. Losses at the gene ends were 1 base for V and 1 base for J; bases not matched to a gene: 2. Germline V CDR1 and CDR2: MGHRA, YSYEKL. The CDR3 sequence is CASSQASGRASYNEQFF. DNA of the CDR3: TGCGCCAGCAGCCAAGCTAGCGGGAGGGCATCCTACAATGAGCAGTTCTTC.

The chain joins TRBV20-1 to TRBJ1-6; 10 bases map to TRBD1. The CDR3 runs to 15 residues. Germline loops: CDR1 DFQATT, CDR2 SNEGSKA (reference sequence). Trimming took 4 bases from V and 7 from J; bases not matched to a gene: 7. The CDR3 reads CSANDRGHLNSPLHF. As DNA, the CDR3 is TGCAGTGCTAATGACAGGGGGCACCTGAATTCACCCCTCCACTTT.

This clone was recorded a few times. The chain employs TRBV18 and TRBJ1-3; a possible D gene is TRBD1 (5 bases). Trimming pared 2 bases from V and 8 bases from J, leaving 10 bases between. There are 13 residues in the CDR3. Per germline, CDR1 KGHSH and CDR2 LQKENI. CDR3: CASSPGQGYTIYF. Written as DNA, the CDR3 is TGTGCCAGCTCACCAGGGCAGGGCTACACCATATATTTT. Together with reference TRBV18 and TRBJ1-3, the CDR3 gives the full variable domain: NAGVMQNPRHLVRRRGQEARLRCSPMKGHSHVYWYRQLPEEGLKFMVYLQKENIIDESGMPKERFSAEFPKEGPSILRIQQVVRGDSAAYFCASSPGQGYTIYFGEGSWLTVV.

The genes are TRBV9 and TRBJ2-1; TRBD2 matches at 8 bases. The J segment lost 1 base and the V segment lost 0 bases, leaving 0 bases of the junction unmatched. The V gene's germline CDR1 is SGDLS and CDR2 YYNGEE. The CDR3 consists of 15 residues. CDR3 sequence (DNA): TGTGCCAGCAGCGTAGGACTAGCGTCCTACAATGAGCAGTTCTTC. Protein product: CASSVGLASYNEQFF.

This clone has a handful of counts. The chain links TRBV24-1 to TRBJ2-3; possible D gene TRBD2, 6 bases. This CDR3 spans 15 amino acids. Trimming took 8 bases from V and 4 from J, leaving 18 bases between them. The V gene's germline CDR1 is KGHDR and CDR2 SFDVKD. CDR3 DNA: TGTGCCACCACTCACAGCGGGTTAGGAGCAGATACGCAGTATTTT. Protein: CATTHSGLGADTQYF.

About this clone itself: Other DNA sequences in the same sample also yield this CDR3. The CDR3: CASSYSGGGTDTQYF. The CDR3, as DNA: TGTGCCAGCAGTTACTCCGGGGGTGGCACAGATACGCAGTATTTT. This chain uses TRBV6-5 with TRBJ2-3, with a tentative D call TRBD2 (6 bases). The CDR3 has 15 residues. V was trimmed by 0 bases and J by 1 base, leaving 8 bases between them. Per germline, CDR1 MNHEY and CDR2 SVGAGI.

V usage is TRBV28 and J usage is TRBJ1-2; 7 nucleotides agree with TRBD1. The CDR3 spans 15 residues. From germline, CDR1 is MDHEN and CDR2 SYDVKM. After removal of 4 bases from V and 4 bases from J, the junction contained 9 bases not matched to a gene. DNA of the CDR3: TGTGCCAGCAGTTCCCACCACCGACAGGGCTATGGCTACACCTTC. Protein: CASSSHHRQGYGYTF.

The CDR3: CASSQGGLRNEQFF. In DNA form, the CDR3 reads TGTGCCAGCAGCCAAGGGGGACTTCGCAATGAGCAGTTCTTC. This sequence joins TRBV3-1 (or the pseudogene TRBV3-2) and TRBJ2-1; TRBD2 is a possible D gene (6 bases). The V and J ends lost 1 base and 6 bases respectively, with 10 bases between them. This CDR3 comprises 14 residues. The V gene's germline CDR1 is LGHDT and CDR2 YNNKEL (reference sequence).

This sequence joins TRBV7-6 and TRBJ1-3; D is possibly TRBD1 (5 bases). Looked up from germline, CDR1 is SGHVS and CDR2 is FNYEAQ. This CDR3 spans 15 amino acids. Trimming left V 4 bases short and J 0 bases short, with 10 bases between. CDR3 loop: CASSYSGTSGNTIYF. The CDR3 DNA reads TGTGCCAGCAGCTACAGCGGGACCTCTGGAAACACCATATATTTT.

This chain joins TRBV18 and TRBJ2-7; D is perhaps TRBD1 (7 bases). CDR1 and CDR2 from the germline V gene are KGHSH and LQKENI. The CDR3 contains 17 residues. The ends were cut back, 6 bases at V and 3 bases at J, with 24 bases in the middle. CDR3 region: CASSATVTVQGGYEQYF. The CDR3 region has the DNA TGTGCCAGCTCCGCAACCGTCACCGTCCAGGGGGGCTACGAGCAGTACTTC.

The genes are TRBV7-9 and TRBJ1-1; D is uncertain. The CDR3 has 11 amino acids. With 5 bases removed from V and 7 bases from J, the gap between germline ends came to 8 bases. CDR1 SEHNR and CDR2 FQNEAQ come from the germline V gene (reference sequence). CDR3 sequence reads: CASSPGFEAFF. The CDR3 DNA reads TGTGCCAGCAGCCCAGGATTTGAAGCTTTCTTT.

The chain links TRBV11-3 to TRBJ2-1; 10 bases agree with TRBD2. Germline CDR1 SGHNT, CDR2 YENEEA. The CDR3 consists of 15 residues. V shed 5 bases, J shed 7 bases, and the junction held 8 bases outside the gene matches. The CDR3 spells CASSLSGRAGNEQFF. The CDR3 nucleotides are TGTGCCAGCAGCCTAAGCGGGAGGGCCGGGAATGAGCAGTTCTTC.

Notes on this clone: The same CDR3 also results from other DNA sequences found in this sample. This chain links TRBV30 with TRBJ1-1; TRBD1 aligns across 10 bases. The length of the CDR3 is 12 residues. Germline V gene sequence: CDR1 GTSNPN, CDR2 SVGIG (reference sequence). The trim removed 5 bases at V and 7 bases at J, leaving 4 bases unmatched. CDR3 DNA sequence: TGTGCCTGGGGACAGGGGGGAGGTGAAGCTTTCTTT. This codes for CAWGQGGGEAFF. The variable domain in full, with the rest retrieved from reference TRBV30 and TRBJ1-1, is SQTIHQWPATLVQPVGSPLSLECTVEGTSNPNLYWYRQAAGRGLQLLFYSVGIGQISSEVPQNLSASRPQDRQFILSSKKLLLSDSGFYLCAWGQGGGEAFFGQGTRLTVV.

The chain couples TRBV10-1 to TRBJ2-2; D may be TRBD2 (6 bases). CDR3 size: 16 residues. Germline V gene lookup returns CDR1 WNHNN and CDR2 SYGVQD (reference sequence). V was pared by 5 bases and J by 0 bases, with 13 bases between. CDR3 amino acids: CASSLLATANTGELFF. In DNA form, the CDR3 reads TGCGCCAGCAGTTTACTAGCCACCGCGAACACCGGGGAGCTGTTTTTT.

The chain couples TRBV20-1 to TRBJ1-4, with TRBD1 as a possible D gene (6 bases). Trimming shortened V by 8 bases and J by 8 bases, and 12 bases separated the two germline ends. The length of the CDR3 is 11 residues. CDR1 and CDR2 from the germline V gene are DFQATT and SNEGSKA (reference sequence). The CDR3 protein is CSTNQGEKLFF. CDR3 DNA sequence: TGCAGTACCAATCAGGGGGAAAAACTGTTTTTT.

The genes are TRBV28 and TRBJ2-7; D is possibly TRBD1 (6 bases). This CDR3 comprises 15 residues. Germline values: CDR1 MDHEN, CDR2 SYDVKM. V was pared by 1 base and J by 1 base, with 11 bases between. The CDR3 nucleotides read TGTGCCAGCAGTTTATCCGGGACAACGTCCTACGAGCAGTACTTC. Its protein product is CASSLSGTTSYEQYF.

This clone was seen once. This sequence joins TRBV2 and TRBJ1-2, with TRBD1 identical over 10 bases. The V gene end was trimmed by 4 bases and the J gene end by 6 bases; junction bases not matched to a gene: 5. From germline, CDR1 is SNHLY and CDR2 FYNNEI. CDR3 length: 14 amino acids. The DNA for the CDR3 is TGTGCCAGCAGTGGAGACAGGGGGCAACATGGCTACACCTTC. It encodes CASSGDRGQHGYTF.

The CDR3 sequence: CASSLKGQGFGGYTF. The CDR3 bases are TGTGCCAGCAGCTTAAAGGGACAGGGTTTCGGTGGCTACACCTTC. V usage is TRBV7-9 and J usage is TRBJ1-2, with 9 bases matching TRBD1. Germline CDR1 is SEHNR and CDR2 is FQNEAQ (reference sequence). The CDR3 is made up of 15 amino acids. V trimming: 2 bases; J trimming: 7 bases; junction bases outside the gene matches: 8. The full variable domain, its missing parts supplied by reference TRBV7-9 and TRBJ1-2, is DTGVSQNPRHKITKRGQNVTFRCDPISEHNRLYWYRQTLGQGPEFLTYFQNEAQLEKSRLLSDRFSAERPKGSFSTLEIQRTEQGDSAMYLCASSLKGQGFGGYTFGSGTRLTVV.

The rearrangement uses TRBV5-1 and TRBJ1-1; 9 nucleotides agree with TRBD1. This CDR3 has 14 amino acids. V shed 4 bases, J shed 1 base, and the junction held 2 bases outside the gene matches. The germline V gene has CDR1 SGHRS and CDR2 YFSETQ. The CDR3 DNA sequence: TGCGCCAGCAGCAGGACAGGGGCGAACACTGAAGCTTTCTTT. Translated, it gives CASSRTGANTEAFF.

This clone was seen more than once but under ten times. The chain is built from TRBV18 and TRBJ1-4; tentatively, D is TRBD1 (5 bases). This CDR3 is 13 amino acids long. The V gene's germline CDR1 is KGHSH and CDR2 LQKENI. Trimming removed 4 bases at V and 10 bases at J, with 13 bases between. DNA of the CDR3: TGTGCCAGCTCACAGGGGCAGGGAGGAAAACTGTTTTTT. This encodes CASSQGQGGKLFF.

The gene calls are TRBV3-1 (or the pseudogene TRBV3-2) and TRBJ2-1; no reliable D call. V was clipped by 3 bases and J by 5 bases, with 8 bases between them. This CDR3 region has 13 residues. Germline CDR1 reads LGHDT; CDR2 reads YNNKEL (reference sequence). CDR3 DNA: TGTGCCAGCAGCCATTCTACGGACAATGAGCAGTTCTTC. Translation gives CASSHSTDNEQFF.